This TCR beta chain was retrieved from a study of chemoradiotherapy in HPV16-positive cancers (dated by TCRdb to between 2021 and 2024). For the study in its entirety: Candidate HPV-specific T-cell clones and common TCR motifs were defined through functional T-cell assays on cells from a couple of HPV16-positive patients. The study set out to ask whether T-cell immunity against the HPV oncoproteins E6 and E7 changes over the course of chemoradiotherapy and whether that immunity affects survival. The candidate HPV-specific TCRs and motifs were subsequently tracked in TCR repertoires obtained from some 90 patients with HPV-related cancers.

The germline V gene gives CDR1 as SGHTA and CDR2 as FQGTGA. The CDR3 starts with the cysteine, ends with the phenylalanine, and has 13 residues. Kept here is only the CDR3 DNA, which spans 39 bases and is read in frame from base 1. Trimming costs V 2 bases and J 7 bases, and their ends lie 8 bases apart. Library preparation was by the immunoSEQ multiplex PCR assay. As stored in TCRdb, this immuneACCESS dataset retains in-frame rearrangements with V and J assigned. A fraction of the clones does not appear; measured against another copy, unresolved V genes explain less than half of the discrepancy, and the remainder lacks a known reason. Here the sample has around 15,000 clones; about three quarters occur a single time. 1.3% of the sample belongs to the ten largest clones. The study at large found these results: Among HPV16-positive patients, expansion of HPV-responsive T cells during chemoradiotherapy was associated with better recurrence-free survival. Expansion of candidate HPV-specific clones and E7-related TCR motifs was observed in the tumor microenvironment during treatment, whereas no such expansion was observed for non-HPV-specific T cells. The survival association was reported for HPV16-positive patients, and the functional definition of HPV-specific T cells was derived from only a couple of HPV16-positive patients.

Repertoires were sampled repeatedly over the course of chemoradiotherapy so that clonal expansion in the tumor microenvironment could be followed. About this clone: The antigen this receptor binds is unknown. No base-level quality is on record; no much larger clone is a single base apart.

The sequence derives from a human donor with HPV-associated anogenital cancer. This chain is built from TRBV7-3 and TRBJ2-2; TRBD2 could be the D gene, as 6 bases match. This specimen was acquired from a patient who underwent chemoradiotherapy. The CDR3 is CASSLGGGGELFF. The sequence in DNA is TGTGCCAGCAGCTTAGGGGGAGGCGGGGAGCTGTTTTTT.